This T cell receptor (beta chain) was sequenced in a study of identical twins. Study-wide findings and caveats: Invariant populations such as MAIT and iNKT cells could partly muddle zero-insertion analyses. Models underestimated out-of-frame TCR alpha sharing in monozygotic twins. High-abundance cord blood beta clonotypes had fewer insertions; memory repertoires showed none.

The table lists this clonotype with many counts. Its target is unknown. Template switching supplied a universal primer site; unique molecular identifiers were carried on the cDNA. From the 5' RACE reads, TCRdb called clonotypes with MiXCR, one entry per CDR3 protein. The data contain 350,000 or so distinct CDR3 sequences, approximately 10% of them seen just once; the ten biggest clones take up over 7%. This CDR3 is built from 15 residues. The germline V gene has CDR1 MNHEY and CDR2 SVGAGI. The trim removed 6 bases at V and 7 bases at J, leaving 7 bases unmatched. This sequence originates from a woman in her fifties or sixties in good health. This chain links TRBV6-5 with TRBJ2-2; 11 nucleotides line up with TRBD2. The sample taken for sequencing was naive T cells sorted from blood. CDR3 bases: TGTGCCAGCAGGGAAACTAGCGGGAGCCACGGGGAGCTGTTTTTT. It is translated as CASRETSGSHGELFF.